One sample yielded the 10 T cell receptor beta chains listed below, sequenced in a study of vaccination effects on CD4 cells after COVID-19. Only in-frame clones appear in the TCRdb table, and some are missing; sequencing was by immunoSEQ multiplex PCR. The sample lists fewer than 85,000 clones; around four fifths were seen once. For these TCRs, the target antigens are not known. Before any sequencing was done, the ViraFEST assay used viral peptide pools to expand antigen-specific CD4+ T cells. An approximately 10-day culture period preceded the isolation of CD4+ T cells. Participants were given two doses of BNT162b2 or mRNA-1273 vaccine. The source material was CD4+ T cells from PBMCs cultured with HCoV-OC43 spike peptides, sampled after COVID-19 vaccination. Subset here: HCoV-OC43 spike overlapping peptide pool stimulation. The receptor source for this set is a human donor who received a COVID-19 vaccine.

J is TRBJ2-3 and V is TRBV5-4; 7 bases line up with TRBD2. CDR3 size: 15 residues. V lost 4 bases, J lost 1 base, and 6 bases stayed unmatched. In germline, CDR1 is SGHNT, CDR2 YYREEE (reference sequence). The CDR3 protein is CASSPGTTRTDTQYF. The CDR3 region has the DNA TGTGCCAGCAGCCCTGGGACTACCCGCACAGATACGCAGTATTTT.

V and J are TRBV18 and TRBJ1-5, with no clear D. Trimming removed 3 bases at V and 5 bases at J, with 8 bases between. Germline CDR1 KGHSH, CDR2 LQKENI. This CDR3 is 13 amino acids long. The DNA for the CDR3 is TGTGCCAGCTCACCGGCTGGTGATCAGCCCCAGCATTTT. This sequence encodes CASSPAGDQPQHF.

This chain links TRBV5-4 with TRBJ1-4; TRBD1 might be the D (5 bases). V lost 1 base to trimming and J lost 10 bases, with 11 bases between them. The CDR3 consists of 13 residues. Germline V lookup: CDR1 SGHNT, CDR2 YYREEE (reference sequence). The CDR3 here is CASSLYQGGKLFF. Here the CDR3 DNA reads TGTGCCAGCAGCTTGTACCAGGGCGGAAAACTGTTTTTT. The full variable domain, with the rest looked up from reference TRBV5-4 and TRBJ1-4, is ETGVTQSPTHLIKTRGQQVTLRCSSQSGHNTVSWYQQALGQGPQFIFQYYREEENGRGNFPPRFSGLQFPNYSSELNVNALELDDSALYLCASSLYQGGKLFFGSGTQLSVL.

A few counts support this clone. The V and J genes are TRBV14 and TRBJ2-3; D remains unclear. CDR1 is SGHDN and CDR2 is FVKESK in the germline V gene. Trimming shortened V by 4 bases and J by 4 bases, and 6 bases separated the two germline ends. This CDR3 region has 12 residues. CDR3 sequence: CASSPPSDTQYF. The DNA for the CDR3 is TGTGCCAGCAGCCCCCCTTCAGATACGCAGTATTTT.

V gene TRBV6-1 combines with J gene TRBJ1-2; 7 bases agree with TRBD1. The CDR3 totals 14 residues. V gave up 0 bases and J gave up 7 bases; unmatched junction bases: 5. Germline loops: CDR1 MNHNS, CDR2 SASEGT. For the CDR3, the DNA is TGTGCCAGCAGTGAAGCGGCCACAGGGGTTGGCTACACCTTC. It codes for CASSEAATGVGYTF.

This chain connects TRBV6-1 to TRBJ2-3; D is possibly TRBD1 (5 bases). The CDR3 runs 16 residues. CDR1 MNHNS and CDR2 SASEGT come from the germline V gene. The V gene lost 2 bases and the J gene lost 0 bases, with 12 bases spanning the gap. The CDR3 sequence is CASSEWSGSSTDTQYF. For the CDR3, the DNA is TGTGCCAGCAGTGAATGGTCAGGGTCTAGCACAGATACGCAGTATTTT.

The V gene is TRBV6-1, the J gene TRBJ1-1; possible D gene TRBD1, 5 bases. Germline values: CDR1 MNHNS, CDR2 SASEGT. V lost 2 bases to trimming and J lost 4 bases, with 8 bases between them. CDR3 size: 13 residues. CDR3 amino acids: CASSEQGITEAFF. CDR3 nucleotide sequence: TGTGCCAGCAGTGAACAGGGTATCACTGAAGCTTTCTTT.

The gene calls are TRBV10-1 and TRBJ2-3; a weak D match, TRBD1 (5 bases). The CDR3 runs to 14 residues. Germline V lookup: CDR1 WNHNN, CDR2 SYGVQD (reference sequence). Trimming took 6 bases from V and 4 from J, leaving 14 bases between them. This CDR3 is CASSLQGPPDTQYF. As DNA, the CDR3 is TGCGCCAGCAGCCTCCAGGGCCCCCCAGATACGCAGTATTTT.

The chain has TRBV7-4 and TRBJ1-4; D remains ambiguous. V gave up 3 bases and J gave up 4 bases, with 9 bases separating them. CDR3 length equals 14 residues. Germline CDR1 SGHVT, CDR2 SQSDAQ. This chain's CDR3 is CASSFGGFNEKLFF. The DNA of the CDR3 is TGTGCCAGCAGCTTCGGAGGGTTTAATGAAAAACTGTTTTTT.

The V gene is TRBV6-5, the J gene TRBJ2-1; 10 nucleotides line up with TRBD2. The germline CDR1 and CDR2 sequences are MNHEY and SVGAGI. The V gene end was trimmed by 4 bases and the J gene end by 6 bases; junction bases not matched to a gene: 9. The CDR3 consists of 16 residues. CDR3 DNA: TGTGCCAGCAGTTTGTTAAGCGGGGGGGCTCGCAATGAGCAGTTCTTC. Its protein is CASSLLSGGARNEQFF.